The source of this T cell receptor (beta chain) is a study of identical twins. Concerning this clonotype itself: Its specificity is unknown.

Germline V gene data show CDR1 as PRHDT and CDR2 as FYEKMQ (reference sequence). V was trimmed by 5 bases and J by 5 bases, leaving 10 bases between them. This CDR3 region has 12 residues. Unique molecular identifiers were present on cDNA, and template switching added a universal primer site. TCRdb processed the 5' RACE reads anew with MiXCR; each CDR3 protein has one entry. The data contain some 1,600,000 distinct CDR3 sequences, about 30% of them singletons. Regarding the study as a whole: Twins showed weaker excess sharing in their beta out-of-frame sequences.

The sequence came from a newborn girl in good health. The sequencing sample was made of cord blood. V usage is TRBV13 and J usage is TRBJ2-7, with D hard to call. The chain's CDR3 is CASSPCVDEQYF. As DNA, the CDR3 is TGTGCCAGCAGCCCATGCGTCGACGAGCAGTACTTC.